This record concerns one T cell receptor (beta chain) sequence. Its target antigen remains unknown. The data were obtained in a study of CXCR3-negative and CXCR3-positive naive CD8 T cells (dated by TCRdb to between 2018 and 2021). Regarding the research as a whole: In total, about 130 million TRB reads were obtained, which works out to roughly 1.5 +/- 0.3 million reads per library. The diversity and physicochemical repertoire analyses included ten to eleven donors pooled from two independent experiments. TRBV-TRBJ cluster analysis included naive subsets from several donors and memory cells from 3 donors. Study-wide conclusions, independent of this receptor: Because surface CD5, which is linked to self-reactivity in mice, was comparable between the naive subsets, TCR interaction strength was also inferred from TRB CDR3 physicochemical properties. Within the same donor, TRBV-TRBJ usage looked similar between naive CXCR3-negative and CXCR3-positive cells, but memory cells had distinct patterns. Both naive subsets had comparably high repertoire diversity, while memory CD8+ T cells had much lower repertoire diversity. Freshly isolated PBMCs were used for most assays because CXCR3 expression partially decreased after cryopreservation.

The run used a NextSeq 550. The Human TCR Profiling Kit (MiLaboratory) was used to prepare UMI-labeled 5' RACE TRB cDNA libraries. The full amount of extracted RNA was used for cDNA synthesis, and the full amount of resulting cDNA was used for PCR amplification. The libraries were made side by side, with each library going through the same number of PCR cycles. For the original study's pipeline: With a requirement of at least two reads per UMI, MIGEC and MiXCR extracted about 50,000 +/- 10,000 unique UMI-labeled TRB cDNA molecules per library. Each library averaged about 40,000 +/- 10,000 functional in-frame TRB CDR3 nucleotide clonotypes without stop codons. After downsampling to 5000 UMI-labeled TRB molecules per sample, diversity metrics, including normalized Shannon-Wiener and Chao1, were computed in VDJtools. For the central five CDR3 residues, VDJtools calculated physicochemical properties weighted by clonotype size, namely interaction energy, strength, volume and Kidera factor 4. After the reads were reprocessed by TCRdb, one entry was made per CDR3 protein sequence, with no DNA. TCRdb, not the original authors, processed these V and J calls. The sample table holds approximately 41,000 distinct CDR3 sequences. The top ten clonotypes cover roughly 10% of the sample.

For every CD8+ T cell subset, 300,000 cells were flow-sorted straight into RLT lysis buffer, and each subset was sorted in triplicate. Peripheral blood mononuclear cells were isolated from buffy coats using standard density gradient centrifugation. Total RNA was extracted from sorted cells with an RNeasy Mini Kit. The germline V gene (reference sequence) supplies CDR1 SEHNR and CDR2 FQNEAQ. The CDR3 sequence holds 15 residues, the cysteine and phenylalanine included. The protein alone is recorded here. The V and J genes are TRBV7-9 and TRBJ2-5. The specimen sequenced was memory CD8+ T cells from blood. According to the study, the label for this sample's cell subset or site signals: conventional CD8+ memory T cells (TMEM), sorted as controls. The sequence was obtained from a human donor in good health. Some clones in this sample may be carry-over from other donors' samples. The CDR3 sequence is CASSLAVARQETQYF.